The 8 T cell receptor beta chains listed next were all sequenced from one sample in a study of cytomegalovirus exposure and HLA in healthy donors. Primers included in the PCR were 60 Vbeta and 13 Jbeta primers. TCRdb's copy holds only in-frame clones and misses some; the assay was immunoSEQ multiplex PCR. This table holds some 140,000 clones, 75% to 85% found once. Sequencing was done on a sample of PBMCs. All receptors derive from a female donor in good health and CMV-seronegative.

There are many counts of this clone. The chain joins TRBV6-4 to TRBJ1-1; TRBD1 matches 9 bases. The CDR3 runs to 13 residues. V shed 7 bases and J 10 bases; nucleotides not matched to a gene: 10. From germline, CDR1 is MRHNA and CDR2 SNTAGT. The CDR3 loop reads CASTPGTGRVAFF. The CDR3 nucleotides read TGTGCCAGCACTCCGGGGACAGGGCGAGTAGCTTTCTTT.

This clone has more than one count but fewer than ten. The genes are TRBV5-8 and TRBJ2-3; weak D call: TRBD2 (5 bases). Germline CDR1 SGHTS, CDR2 YDEGEE. The CDR3 has 14 amino acids. V lost 6 bases to trimming and J lost 4 bases, with 15 bases between them. The CDR3 DNA reads as TGTGCCAGCACTCTTGGGAGTGCCGCAGATACGCAGTATTTT. This codes for CASTLGSAADTQYF.

This chain connects TRBV4-1 to TRBJ2-5, with 8 bases fitting TRBD1. Germline CDR1 and CDR2: MGHRA and YSYEKL. After removal of 5 bases from V and 3 bases from J, the junction contained 5 bases not matched to a gene. This CDR3 has 14 residues. CDR3 bases: TGCGCCAGCAGCGTAGGGACAGGTGAAGAGACCCAGTACTTC. Translation gives CASSVGTGEETQYF.

The rearrangement links TRBV5-1 to TRBJ2-7, with 9 positions matching TRBD2. The CDR3 extends over 13 amino acids. Germline assignment: CDR1 SGHRS and CDR2 YFSETQ. Germline trimming cut 4 bases from V and 6 bases from J; bases unmatched to any gene: 5. DNA for the CDR3: TGCGCCAGCAGCAAGTTTAGCGGGAGCGAGCAGTACTTC. Protein sequence: CASSKFSGSEQYF.

This clone was seen just once. The chain links TRBV7-9 to TRBJ2-7; 10 bases line up with TRBD2. Looked up from germline, CDR1 is SEHNR and CDR2 is FQNEAQ (reference sequence). The J segment lost 3 bases and the V segment lost 1 base, leaving 6 bases of the junction unmatched. The CDR3 covers 16 residues. The CDR3 region is CASSLGRLAGDYEQYF. Written as DNA, the CDR3 is TGTGCCAGCAGCTTAGGTCGGCTAGCGGGAGACTACGAGCAGTACTTC.

The gene calls are TRBV7-6 and TRBJ2-1; D perhaps matches TRBD2 (5 bases). The CDR3 totals 12 residues. V was cut by 4 bases and J by 7 bases, with 8 bases left in between. The germline gives CDR1 SGHVS, CDR2 FNYEAQ. For the CDR3, the DNA is TGTGCCAGCAGCTACGGGGAGAATGAGCAGTTCTTC. Encoded protein: CASSYGENEQFF.

In this sample, this clone turned up once. An end of the junction does not agree with germline; a read error may underlie this. This chain uses TRBV7-7 with TRBJ2-7; the match to TRBD2 covers 10 bases. Germline values: CDR1 SSHAT, CDR2 FNYEAQ (reference sequence). This CDR3 is 15 amino acids long. The CDR3 coding sequence is TGTGCTAGCAGCTTAAGGCTAGCGGGAGCGGACGAGCAGTACTTC. Protein sequence: CASSLRLAGADEQYF. Variable domain in full (rest from reference TRBV7-7 and TRBJ2-7): GAGVSQSPRYKVTKRGQDVTLRCDPISSHATLYWYQQALGQGPEFLTYFNYEAQPDKSGLPSDRFSAERPEGSISTLTIQRTEQRDSAMYRCASSLRLAGADEQYFGPGTRLTVT.

This clone was seen more than once but under ten times. The rearrangement uses TRBV7-2 and TRBJ2-2; D is unresolved. V dropped 4 bases and J dropped 6 bases, with 18 bases sitting between them. Germline V gene lookup returns CDR1 SGHTA and CDR2 FQGNSA. The CDR3 has 16 residues. CDR3 sequence (DNA): TGTGCCAGCAGCTCCAACGCAGGTGCTGTCCCCGGGGAGCTGTTTTTT. Its protein product is CASSSNAGAVPGELFF.